This section outlines one TCR beta chain sequence together with its context. The target of this receptor is not known. No base qualities exist here, and no much larger clone lies one base off it. These data belong to a study of shared clonotypes between healthy human individuals (dated by TCRdb to the early 2020s). For the study in its entirety: A few men and a couple of women, aged 18 to 49 years, made up the cohort. Per donor, three plates each were used for CD4 naive and CD4 memory, two for CD8 naive, and one for CD8 memory. To estimate repertoire size and how much clonotypes are shared between individuals, the study performed deep sequencing of blood TCR repertoires from a handful of healthy adults. Per donor, leukapheresis produced somewhere between about 0.94 and 9.5 billion PBMCs. To increase sequencing depth and limit assay-specific biases, TCR repertoire library preparation and sequencing were carried out by different laboratories using diverse techniques.

The donors were healthy, HIV-negative adults who had no recently reported acute infections or vaccinations. Every donor was a Caucasian adult living in Nashville, Tennessee, USA. CD4+ T cells were enriched by magnetic negative selection; naive cells were then positively selected on CD45RA, and the negative fraction formed the memory subset. After blood collection by leukapheresis, PBMCs were isolated using Ficoll-Histopaque density gradient centrifugation and then cryopreserved in the vapor phase of liquid nitrogen. Purity and quantity of every magnetically sorted T cell population were checked by analytical flow cytometry. Genomic DNA was isolated from each sorted fraction and quantified by UV absorbance on a Nanodrop 2000c. Using the deep immunoSEQ assay, TCR CDR3 regions were amplified from genomic DNA by multiplex PCR. Genomic DNA extracted from each cell subset was distributed evenly over all wells of several immunoSEQ 96-well plates, and each plate served as one replicate. For sorted subsets, around 200 ng genomic DNA, equal to tens of thousands of T cell genomes, was loaded into each replicate PCR. Purified libraries were quantified with a Qubit 3.0 fluorometer, sized on a Bioanalyzer 2100, and re-quantified with the KAPA Library Quantification kit. A separate single-read 150-cycle Illumina NextSeq 550 flow cell was used to sequence each immunoSEQ 96-well plate. Per the original workflow: Because the immunoSEQ output held only junctional sequences and lacked quality scores, the filtering could not match the filtering applied to full-length reads. Sequences were annotated with PyIR, a Python wrapper for IgBLAST v1.9, and V/J genes and CDR3 were assigned using IMGT germline references. Reads were filtered out if the reads had weak V/J assignments (E-value above 1e-6), no CDR3, stop codons, out-of-frame junctions, or ambiguous translated residues. V3J clonotypes were defined by identical inferred V gene, J gene, and CDR3 amino acid sequence. Percentage overlap between repertoires was computed as shared unique clonotypes divided by the size of the smaller repertoire. Richness of each repertoire was evaluated using RTK rarefaction, the Chao1 estimator, and Recon v2.1 estimates of unobserved clonotypes. For all TCRbeta clonotypes obtained by the gDNA method from a handful of donors, generation probabilities were computed with OLGA. Imported from immuneACCESS, the table was reduced by TCRdb to in-frame sequences with V and J called. These copies leave out some clones; in studies compared against another copy, an unresolved V gene accounts for under half, and the cause of the remainder is not known. Clone size and the V and J calls come from that table; the DNA yielded D and trimming. The sample table holds about 980,000 clones, of which approximately 80% were seen once. The top ten constitute about 1.5% of the sample.

V was cut back by 7 bases and J by 6 bases, leaving a gap of 20 bases between them. From the cysteine through the phenylalanine, the CDR3 covers 15 amino acids. Only the CDR3 part of the read is kept: 45 bases, read in frame from the first base. Via the germline V gene, CDR1 is MDHEN and CDR2 SYDVKM. General findings and caveats noted by the study authors: Sharing across four donors was observed for approximately 5% of naive CD4, less than 4% of naive CD8, roughly 2.4% of memory CD4, and over 0.3% of memory CD8 clonotypes. Because the study included only a small number of donors, the genetic and exposure-history diversity represented was limited. Sampling was restricted to blood, and TCR repertoires in tissues likely differ from the TCR repertoires found in blood. Larger estimated clonotype richness was generally found for naive subsets than for memory subsets. Higher generation probabilities were observed for clonotypes shared by all four sorted-subset donors than for non-shared clonotypes. Incomplete sequencing was indicated by rarefaction of sorted-subset datasets, despite the large sequencing depth. Pairwise subsampling led to the expectation that sequencing depth would affect the degree of clonotype sharing among donors.

Rearrangement joined TRBV28 to TRBJ2-3; the D gene is possibly TRBD2, with 5 bases matching. The clonotype originates from a man aged 18 to 29 in good health. The sequencing sample was made of memory CD4+ T cells sorted from blood. This sample's cell subset or site label indicates: CD45RA-negative fraction. The DNA sequence is TGTGCCAGCAACCGAGAAGCGGAGATAACCGATACGCAGTATTTT. Translation gives CASNREAEITDTQYF.